This TCR beta chain was profiled in a study of blood T cell repertoires in COVID-19 (TCRdb year 2020). For context, the study as a whole: The collaborator samples originated in the United States, Italy and Spain and spanned the acute and convalescent phases of COVID-19. The repertoires were released in a freely available public database meant as a resource for research on the immune response to SARS-CoV-2. Sample metadata almost always included a de-identified subject ID, COVID-19 status, age in years and sex. Where HLA class I and class II types were available, the types were taken from metadata supplied by the sample provider, not from assay-based typing. The material from the prospective study consisted of cDNA or gDNA derived from T cells, B-cell-depleted T cells, or PBMCs. The samples were drawn from the first 160 participants of the ongoing ImmuneRACE study and from 950 to 1,500 subjects provided by 6 global collaborators. Deeply sampled blood TCRbeta repertoires from subjects exposed to, actively infected with, or recovered from COVID-19 were included in the dataset.

At the junction V is shortened by 5 bases and J by 5 bases; bases outside the gene matches: 15. Taken from the germline V gene, the CDR1 and CDR2 loops are SGHRS and YFSETQ. The CDR3 runs 17 residues from the cysteine to the phenylalanine. Solely the CDR3 DNA is kept, with 51 bases framed from the first base. Regarding this clone: Its antigen is unknown. Base quality data are lacking; no much larger clone is found one base away.

Participants in the prospective study were aged 18 to 89 years, lived in 20 to 30 United States geographic areas, and enrolled through a virtual design. In the prospective study, participants were assigned to cohorts based on the clinical history participants reported in a screening survey and a study questionnaire. Each participant in the prospective study had whole blood, serum and a nasopharyngeal or oropharyngeal swab collected by mobile phlebotomists. Participants in the prospective study had the option to provide additional blood draws and questionnaires over a roughly two-month period. Before DNA extraction, blood samples from the prospective study were shipped at room temperature or frozen. The immunoSEQ Assay, a bias-controlled multiplex PCR, was used to amplify TCRbeta CDR3 regions from genomic DNA. From the authors' description of their analysis: Nucleated cell counts per sample were estimated from amplification of reference gene primers within the assay. Sequence reads were collapsed and filtered to measure the absolute abundance of every unique TCRbeta CDR3 rearrangement. For each sample, productive Simpson clonality was calculated as the square root of Simpson's diversity index across productive rearrangements. TCRdb limited this immuneACCESS table to in-frame rearrangements with V and J called. A share of clones is missing; checked studies link under half to unresolved V genes, and the rest is unexplained. The V and J calls and clone size are taken from that table; D and trimming were inferred from the DNA. The sample table holds 130,000 to 150,000 clones, of which approximately 90% were seen once. The leading ten clones occupy around 1.3% of the sample.

General conclusions and limits of the study: Clinical and demographic metadata were provided uncurated, with the amount varying by source and participant.

The V and J segments used are TRBV5-1 and TRBJ2-2; 7 nucleotides in the junction match TRBD1. Sequenced material: PBMCs or T cells enriched from blood (not recorded which). This receptor was obtained from a woman aged 30 to 39 with acute COVID-19. The CDR3 is CASSGDRNTFLTGELFF. The base sequence is TGCGCCAGCAGTGGGGACAGAAATACATTTTTGACCGGGGAGCTGTTTTTT.